Listed below are T cell receptor beta chains from one sample, sequenced in a study of shared clonotypes between healthy human individuals. Assay used: immunoSEQ multiplex PCR; TCRdb lists only in-frame clones, some missing. The data contain about 2 million clones, 90% to 95% of them singletons. Material for sequencing was naive CD4+ T cells sorted from blood. The receptors here all came from a man aged 18 to 35 in good health. Both conserved end residues are part of each CDR3. Each record gives: V gene, J gene, CDR3 protein.

TRBV7-9	TRBJ2-7	CASSPETGRWEQYF
TRBV4-3	TRBJ1-2	CASRPSRAGGIGYTF
TRBV10-3	TRBJ1-1	CAIGGGRVGENTEAFF
TRBV6-1	TRBJ2-7	CASSEGLQGDEQYF
TRBV7-7	TRBJ2-5	CASGTSGVETQYF
TRBV7-9	TRBJ1-1	CASSWTGVTEAFF
TRBV6-5	TRBJ2-7	CASMAASGEQYF
TRBV2	TRBJ2-1	CASSEGGRYNEQFF
TRBV5-1	TRBJ2-2	CASSLDRPTGELFF
TRBV2	TRBJ1-6	CASSGSAGVTLHF
TRBV5-1	TRBJ1-5	CASSLGTGLNQPQHF
TRBV7-2	TRBJ2-5	CASSLARDPGETQYF
TRBV25-1	TRBJ2-1	CASSPGLAGSEQFF
TRBV28	TRBJ1-1	CASTLLGGYTEAFF
TRBV18	TRBJ2-1	CASSPLASGGRPPYNEQFF
TRBV27	TRBJ2-7	CASSSGLAGDHEQYF
TRBV2	TRBJ2-6	CAVQRFSGANVLTF
TRBV6-5	TRBJ2-7	CASSYGPLSYEQYF
TRBV19	TRBJ1-2	CASSRDPNPVYGYTF